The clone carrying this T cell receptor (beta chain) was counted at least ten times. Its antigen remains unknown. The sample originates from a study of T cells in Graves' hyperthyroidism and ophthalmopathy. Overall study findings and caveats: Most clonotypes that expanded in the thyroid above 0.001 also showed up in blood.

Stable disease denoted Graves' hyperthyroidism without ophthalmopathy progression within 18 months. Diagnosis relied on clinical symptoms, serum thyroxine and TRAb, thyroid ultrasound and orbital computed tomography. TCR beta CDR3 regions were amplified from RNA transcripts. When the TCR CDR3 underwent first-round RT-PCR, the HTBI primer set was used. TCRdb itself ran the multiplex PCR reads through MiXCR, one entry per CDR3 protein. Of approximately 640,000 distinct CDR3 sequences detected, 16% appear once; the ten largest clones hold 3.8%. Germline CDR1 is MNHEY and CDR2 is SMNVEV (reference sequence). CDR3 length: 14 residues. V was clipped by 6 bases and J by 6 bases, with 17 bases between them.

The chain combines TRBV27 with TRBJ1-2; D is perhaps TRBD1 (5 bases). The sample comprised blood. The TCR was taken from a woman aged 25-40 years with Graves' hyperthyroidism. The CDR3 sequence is CASSPLGRGNGYTF. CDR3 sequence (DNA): TGTGCCAGCAGCCCCCTGGGACGAGGGAATGGCTACACCTTC.